The T cell receptor (beta chain) under discussion was sequenced for a study of blood T cell repertoires in COVID-19. Assay used: immunoSEQ multiplex PCR; TCRdb lists only in-frame clones, some missing. Of hundreds of thousands of clones in the sample, more than 75% were seen once. Germline V gene lookup returns CDR1 MGHDK and CDR2 SYGVNS. V was trimmed by 2 bases and J by 5 bases, leaving 18 bases between them. CDR3 length: 16 amino acids. This receptor was taken from a woman aged 50 to 60 with COVID-19, enrolled during active disease. Sequenced: peripheral blood. The chain carries TRBV25-1 and TRBJ2-5; maybe TRBD2 (6 bases). The CDR3 region has the DNA TGTGCCAGCAGTGAACGGGTCGCGGGGTCTGGGGAGACCCAGTACTTC. Its translation is CASSERVAGSGETQYF.